This T cell receptor beta chain was sequenced for a study of blood T cells in healthy people across ages. Using a J-beta primer mix together with a sample-barcoded 5' primer, a second PCR was run for roughly 6 to 11 cycles. Each CDR3 protein gets one entry after TCRdb re-called the 5' RACE reads with MiXCR. The data contain around 990,000 distinct CDR3 sequences, approximately 26% of them seen just once; the ten biggest clones take up approximately 0.71%. The length of the CDR3 is 15 residues. Germline values: CDR1 SGHDT, CDR2 YYEEEE. Deletions cut 1 base from V and 0 bases from J, with 8 bases between. This clonotype was picked up many times. The same specimen was also included in a second study, on T cells of mothers and their children.

This TCR came from a girl aged 2 to 9 in good health. The V and J genes are TRBV5-6 and TRBJ2-1; weak D call: TRBD1 (5 bases). Sequencing was performed on blood. The CDR3 protein is CASSLWGSSYNEQFF. The CDR3 DNA follows: TGTGCCAGCAGCTTGTGGGGCAGCTCCTACAATGAGCAGTTCTTC.